This T cell receptor beta chain was profiled in a study of T cells of healthy individuals. V shed 0 bases and J shed 2 bases, with 11 bases lying between them. CDR3 length equals 15 residues. The germline gives CDR1 DFQATT, CDR2 SNEGSKA (reference sequence). This clonotype was observed at least ten times. TCRdb passed the 5' RACE reads through MiXCR, listing each CDR3 protein once. Among some 100,000 distinct CDR3 sequences listed, under 20% were seen once. The chain combines TRBV20-1 with TRBJ1-3, with TRBD1 as a possible D gene (6 bases). The TCR was taken from a human donor in good health. CDR3 sequence (DNA): TGCAGTGCTAGAGATCCGGACAGTACTGGAAACACCATATATTTT. It yields the protein CSARDPDSTGNTIYF.